This T cell receptor (beta chain) stems from a study of blood T cell repertoires in COVID-19. Whole-study context: Samples came from the United States, Italy and Spain, spanning acute and convalescent COVID-19. PBMCs, B-cell-depleted T cells, or T cells were the source of the cDNA or gDNA that made up the material.

Unmatched junction bases numbered 4, after V lost 5 bases and J lost 6 bases. CDR3 length equals 15 residues. Germline assignment: CDR1 SSHAT and CDR2 FNYEAQ (reference sequence). Original data processing: Reference gene primer amplification gave nucleated cell count estimates. Method: immunoSEQ multiplex PCR; TCRdb's copy keeps in-frame clones and lacks some. That table furnishes V, J and clone size, whereas the DNA furnished D and trimming. The sample holds about 43,000 clones; 86% are singletons and the top ten take about 8.6%. The chain couples TRBV7-7 to TRBJ2-2; 12 nucleotides align to TRBD2. The source is a man between 60 and 75 years old with active COVID-19. Sequenced sample: peripheral blood. CDR3 DNA: TGTGCCAGCAGCCAGACTAGCGGGAGATCCGGGGAGCTGTTTTTT. Its translation: CASSQTSGRSGELFF.